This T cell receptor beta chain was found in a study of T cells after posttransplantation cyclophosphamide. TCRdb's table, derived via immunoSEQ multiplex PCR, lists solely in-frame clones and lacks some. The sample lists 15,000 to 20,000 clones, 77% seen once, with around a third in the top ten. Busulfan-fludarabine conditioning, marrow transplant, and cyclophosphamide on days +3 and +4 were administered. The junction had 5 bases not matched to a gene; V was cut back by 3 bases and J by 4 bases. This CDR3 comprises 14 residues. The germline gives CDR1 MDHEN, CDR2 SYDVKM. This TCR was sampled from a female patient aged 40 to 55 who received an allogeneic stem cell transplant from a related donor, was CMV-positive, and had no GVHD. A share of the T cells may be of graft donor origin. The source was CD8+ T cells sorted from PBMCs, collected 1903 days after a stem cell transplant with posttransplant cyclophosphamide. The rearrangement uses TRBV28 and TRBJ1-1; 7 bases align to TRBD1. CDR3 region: CASSFGQEATEAFF. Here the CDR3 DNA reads TGTGCCAGCAGTTTCGGACAGGAGGCCACTGAAGCTTTCTTT.